This T cell receptor beta chain stems from a study of T-cell memory formation after mild COVID-19. In the study overall: TCR clusters were mostly confined to one donor each.

Overall study results and limits: For contracting clones, CD4+ ones sat mainly in CM and EM, CD8+ in EMRA. Clonal second-wave expansions that peaked on day 37 had unconfirmed SARS-CoV-2 specificity.

The CDR3 has 13 amino acids. The V end was cut by 0 bases, the J end by 3 bases, with 9 bases between. The germline CDR1 and CDR2 sequences are DFQATT and SNEGSKA (reference sequence). In TCRdb, the 5' RACE reads were re-called with MiXCR into one record per CDR3 protein. The table records around 200,000 distinct CDR3 sequences, about 20% of them present only once. Comments on this clonotype: Antigen specificity is unknown.

The chain joins TRBV20-1 to TRBJ2-7, with D perhaps TRBD1 (5 bases). The TCR comes from an adult woman who had mild COVID-19 (a few samples of this study predate the infection). Cell type and time point are not known. The sequenced material came from PBMCs or a T cell subset sorted from them (not recorded which). The CDR3 region is CSAREPDIYEQYF. In nucleotides, the CDR3 is TGCAGTGCTAGAGAGCCGGACATCTACGAGCAGTACTTC.